This TCR beta chain was identified during a study of T-cell reconstitution after alpha-beta-depleted transplantation in children. Overall study findings and caveats: Expanded clones from the graft, numbering several hundred, reportedly supplied alpha-beta T cells about two months after transplant.

V was clipped by 6 bases and J by 0 bases, with 9 bases between them. From germline, CDR1 is LNHDA and CDR2 SQIVND (reference sequence). CDR3 length equals 14 residues. This sample's TCRbeta library carried unique molecular identifier barcodes. TCRdb re-called the PCR reads with MiXCR, one entry per CDR3 protein. The sample includes approximately 27,000 distinct CDR3 sequences, 15% to 20% seen only once; the top ten take approximately 35%. On this clonotype: Its antigen is as yet unknown.

Sequenced here: PBMCs, mostly from graft donor cells, sampled 60 days after TCRalphabeta/CD19-depleted stem cell transplant. This TCR was recovered from a male patient aged 2 to 10 who had a stem cell transplant for acute lymphoblastic leukemia, so the T cells may come from the graft donor. The rearrangement uses TRBV19 and TRBJ1-3; D remains unclear. CDR3 nucleotides: TGTGCCAGTAGAGGCGGCTACTCTGGAAACACCATATATTTT. This encodes CASRGGYSGNTIYF.